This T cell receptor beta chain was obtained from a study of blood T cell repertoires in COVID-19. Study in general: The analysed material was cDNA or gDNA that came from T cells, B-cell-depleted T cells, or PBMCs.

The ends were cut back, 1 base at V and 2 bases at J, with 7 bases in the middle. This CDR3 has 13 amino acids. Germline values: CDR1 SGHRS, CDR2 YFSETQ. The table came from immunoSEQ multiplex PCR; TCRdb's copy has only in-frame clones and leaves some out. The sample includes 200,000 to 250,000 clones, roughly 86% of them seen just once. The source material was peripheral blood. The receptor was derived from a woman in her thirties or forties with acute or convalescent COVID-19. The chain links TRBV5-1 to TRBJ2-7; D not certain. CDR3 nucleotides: TGCGCCAGCAGCTTGACTGTCACCTACGAGCAGTACTTC. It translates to CASSLTVTYEQYF.